This TCR beta chain was documented in a study of PD-1 blockade in classical Hodgkin lymphoma. There was relapse after autologous stem cell transplantation in every patient, and there was variation in brentuximab vedotin exposure. Profiling relied on immunoSEQ multiplex PCR, and the TCRdb table lists in-frame clones only, not all of them. The data show 12,000 or so clones, 80% to 90% seen once. V dropped 7 bases and J dropped 2 bases, with 15 bases sitting between them. Looked up from germline, CDR1 is SEHNR and CDR2 is FQNEAQ (reference sequence). This CDR3 contains 14 residues. The material sequenced was peripheral blood mononuclear cells (PBMCs), taken at baseline. This TCR derives from a human donor with classical Hodgkin lymphoma. V usage is TRBV7-9 and J usage is TRBJ2-7; D gene ambiguous. DNA for the CDR3: TGTGCCAGCACCAGGATAGGGAACCCCTACGAGCAGTACTTC. Translating it yields CASTRIGNPYEQYF.